This T cell receptor beta chain was identified during a study of blood T cell repertoires in COVID-19. Study background: Acute and convalescent COVID-19 specimens originated in the United States, Italy and Spain. From T cells, B-cell-depleted T cells, or PBMCs came the material, which was cDNA or gDNA.

Study processing details: Estimation of nucleated cell counts relied on the amplification of reference gene primers. Clones were sequenced by immunoSEQ multiplex PCR, and TCRdb holds only the in-frame ones, with some missing. That table furnishes V, J and clone size, whereas the DNA furnished D and trimming. The sample lists 350,000 or so clones; approximately 89% were seen once. Seattle cases were enrolled at active infection and followed longitudinally. This clonotype was sampled from a woman aged 30 to 39 with COVID-19, enrolled during active disease. Sample: peripheral blood.

The CDR3 bases are TGTGCCAGCAGATGGGATGAGTCTAGCGCACCCTACGAGCAGTACTTC. It translates to CASRWDESSAPYEQYF. The chain employs TRBV21-1 and TRBJ2-7; the listed D gene, TRBD2, was not tested against the DNA. TRBV21-1 is deemed a pseudogene. The CDR3 totals 16 residues.